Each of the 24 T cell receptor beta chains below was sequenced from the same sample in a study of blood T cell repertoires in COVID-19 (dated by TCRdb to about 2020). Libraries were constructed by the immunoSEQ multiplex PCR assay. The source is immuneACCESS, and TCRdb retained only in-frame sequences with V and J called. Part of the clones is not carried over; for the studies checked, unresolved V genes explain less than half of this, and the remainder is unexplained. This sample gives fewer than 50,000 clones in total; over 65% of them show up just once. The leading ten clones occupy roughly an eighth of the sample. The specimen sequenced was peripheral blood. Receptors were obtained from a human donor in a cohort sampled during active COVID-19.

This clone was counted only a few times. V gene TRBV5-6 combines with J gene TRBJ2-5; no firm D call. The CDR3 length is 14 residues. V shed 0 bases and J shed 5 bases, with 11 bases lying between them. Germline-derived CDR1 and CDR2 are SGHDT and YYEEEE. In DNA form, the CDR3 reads TGTGCCAGCAGCTTGGTACAGAGACGGGAGACCCAGTACTTC. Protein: CASSLVQRRETQYF.

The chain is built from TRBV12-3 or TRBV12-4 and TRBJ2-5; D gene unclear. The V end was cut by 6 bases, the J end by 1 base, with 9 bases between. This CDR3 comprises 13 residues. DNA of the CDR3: TGTGCCAGCAGCTCGGGTAGCCAAGAGACCCAGTACTTC. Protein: CASSSGSQETQYF.

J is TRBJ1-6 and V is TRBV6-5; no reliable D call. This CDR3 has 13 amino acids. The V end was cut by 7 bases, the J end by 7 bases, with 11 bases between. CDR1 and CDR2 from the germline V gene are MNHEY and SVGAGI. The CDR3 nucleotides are TGTGCCAGCACTCAGGTTGCCAATTCACCCCTCCACTTT. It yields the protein CASTQVANSPLHF.

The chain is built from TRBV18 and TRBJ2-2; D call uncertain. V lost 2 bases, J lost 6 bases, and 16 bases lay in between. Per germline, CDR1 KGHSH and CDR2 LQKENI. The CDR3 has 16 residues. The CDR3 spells CASSPWPQNTPGELFF. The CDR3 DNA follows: TGTGCCAGCTCACCATGGCCCCAAAATACGCCCGGGGAGCTGTTTTTT.

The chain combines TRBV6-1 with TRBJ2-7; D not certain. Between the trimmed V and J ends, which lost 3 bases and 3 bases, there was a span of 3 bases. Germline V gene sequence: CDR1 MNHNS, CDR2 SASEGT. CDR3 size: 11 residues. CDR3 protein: CASSDNYEQYF. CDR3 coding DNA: TGTGCCAGCAGTGACAACTACGAGCAGTACTTC.

For the CDR3, the DNA is TGTGCCAGCAGCCAAAACCGCCCGTCCAGGGCAACTAATGAAAAACTGTTTTTT. Translating it yields CASSQNRPSRATNEKLFF. The chain joins TRBV7-2 to TRBJ1-4; D is possibly TRBD1 (5 bases). The V end was cut by 5 bases, the J end by 0 bases, with 19 bases between. Germline values: CDR1 SGHTA, CDR2 FQGNSA. The CDR3 extends over 18 amino acids.

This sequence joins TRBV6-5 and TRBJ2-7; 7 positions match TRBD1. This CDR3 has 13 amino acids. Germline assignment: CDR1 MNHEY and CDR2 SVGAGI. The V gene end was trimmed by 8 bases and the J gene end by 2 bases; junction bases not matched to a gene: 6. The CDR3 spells CASLQGVAYEQYF. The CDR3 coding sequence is TGTGCCAGCCTTCAGGGGGTGGCCTACGAGCAGTACTTC.

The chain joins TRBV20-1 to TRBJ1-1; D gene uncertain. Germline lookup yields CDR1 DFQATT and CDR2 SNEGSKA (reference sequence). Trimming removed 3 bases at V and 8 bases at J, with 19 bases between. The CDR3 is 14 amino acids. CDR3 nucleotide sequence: TGCAGTGCTAGTACGTATCCGGAACAGCTCGAAGCTTTCTTT. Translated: CSASTYPEQLEAFF.

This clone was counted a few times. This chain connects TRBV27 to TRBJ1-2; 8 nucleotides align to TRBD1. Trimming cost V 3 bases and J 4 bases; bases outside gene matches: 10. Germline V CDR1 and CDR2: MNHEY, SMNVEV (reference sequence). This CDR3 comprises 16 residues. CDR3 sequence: CASSFTGGYSGYGYTF. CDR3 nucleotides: TGTGCCAGCAGTTTCACAGGGGGATATTCGGGCTATGGCTACACCTTC.

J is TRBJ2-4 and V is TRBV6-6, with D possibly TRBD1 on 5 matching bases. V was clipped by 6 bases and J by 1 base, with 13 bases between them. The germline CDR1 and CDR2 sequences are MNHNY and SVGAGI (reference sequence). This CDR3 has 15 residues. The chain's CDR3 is CASRPGFSAKNIQYF. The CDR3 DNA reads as TGTGCCAGCAGGCCAGGGTTTTCGGCCAAAAACATTCAGTACTTC.

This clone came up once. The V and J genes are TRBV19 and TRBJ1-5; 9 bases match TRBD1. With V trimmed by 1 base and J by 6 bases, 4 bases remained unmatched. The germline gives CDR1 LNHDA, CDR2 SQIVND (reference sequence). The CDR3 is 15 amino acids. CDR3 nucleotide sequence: TGTGCCAGTAGTATAGTGGGGACAGGGATTCAGCCCCAGCATTTT. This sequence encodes CASSIVGTGIQPQHF.

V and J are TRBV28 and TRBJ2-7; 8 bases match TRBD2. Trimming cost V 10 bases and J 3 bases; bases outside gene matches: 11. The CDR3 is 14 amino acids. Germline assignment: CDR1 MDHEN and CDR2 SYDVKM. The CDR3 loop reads CAIMGSGGLYEQYF. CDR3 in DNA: TGTGCCATCATGGGGAGCGGGGGCCTCTACGAGCAGTACTTC.

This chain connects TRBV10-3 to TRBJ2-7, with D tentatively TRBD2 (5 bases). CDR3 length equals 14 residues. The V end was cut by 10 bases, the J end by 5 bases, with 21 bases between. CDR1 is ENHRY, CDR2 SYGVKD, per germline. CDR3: CATEEGSSGDEQYF. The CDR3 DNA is TGTGCCACCGAAGAGGGTTCTTCGGGCGACGAGCAGTACTTC.

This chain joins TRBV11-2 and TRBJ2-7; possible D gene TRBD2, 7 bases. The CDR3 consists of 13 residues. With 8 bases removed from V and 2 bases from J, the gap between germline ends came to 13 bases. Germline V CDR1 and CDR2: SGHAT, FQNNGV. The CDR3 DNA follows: TGTGCCAGCCGTTCGGGGGGCACCTACGAGCAGTACTTC. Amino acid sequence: CASRSGGTYEQYF.

The CDR3 region is CASRPIRGGSHYGYTF. CDR3 in DNA: TGTGCCAGCAGGCCCATCCGCGGGGGGTCGCACTATGGCTACACCTTC. The chain has TRBV28 and TRBJ1-2; weak D call: TRBD1 (5 bases). The germline V gene has CDR1 MDHEN and CDR2 SYDVKM. V was clipped by 6 bases and J by 3 bases, with 20 bases between them. This CDR3 is 16 amino acids long.

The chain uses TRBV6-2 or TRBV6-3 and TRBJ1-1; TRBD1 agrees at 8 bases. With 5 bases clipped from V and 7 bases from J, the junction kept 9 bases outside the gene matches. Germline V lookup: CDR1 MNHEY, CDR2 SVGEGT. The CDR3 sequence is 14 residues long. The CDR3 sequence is CASSRPGGGGEAFF. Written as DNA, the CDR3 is TGTGCCAGCAGTAGACCAGGGGGCGGGGGTGAAGCTTTCTTT.

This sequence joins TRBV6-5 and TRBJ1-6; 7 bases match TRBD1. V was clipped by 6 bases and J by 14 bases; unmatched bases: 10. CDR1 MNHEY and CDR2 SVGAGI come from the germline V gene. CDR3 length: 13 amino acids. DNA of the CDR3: TGTGCCAGCAGACAGGGGCTGGAGGGATCCCTCCACTTT. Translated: CASRQGLEGSLHF.

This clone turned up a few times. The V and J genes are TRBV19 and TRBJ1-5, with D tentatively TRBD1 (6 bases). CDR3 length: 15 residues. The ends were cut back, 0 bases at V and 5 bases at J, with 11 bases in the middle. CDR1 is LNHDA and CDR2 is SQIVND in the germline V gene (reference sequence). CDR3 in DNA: TGTGCCAGTAGTATAGACTGGACAGCTGATCAGCCCCAGCATTTT. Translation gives CASSIDWTADQPQHF.

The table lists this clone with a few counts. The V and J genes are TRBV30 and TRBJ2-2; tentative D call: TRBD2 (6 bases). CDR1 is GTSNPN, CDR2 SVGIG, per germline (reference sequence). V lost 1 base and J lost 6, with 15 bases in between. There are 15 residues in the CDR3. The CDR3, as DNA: TGTGCCTGGAGTGCGACCGGGACTCGAGCCGGGGAGCTGTTTTTT. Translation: CAWSATGTRAGELFF.

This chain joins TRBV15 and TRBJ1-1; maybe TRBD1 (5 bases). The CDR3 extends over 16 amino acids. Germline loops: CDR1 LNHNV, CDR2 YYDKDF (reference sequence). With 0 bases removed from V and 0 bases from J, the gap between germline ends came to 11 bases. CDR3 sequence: CATSREAGTVNTEAFF. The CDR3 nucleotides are TGTGCCACCAGCAGAGAGGCGGGGACGGTGAACACTGAAGCTTTCTTT.

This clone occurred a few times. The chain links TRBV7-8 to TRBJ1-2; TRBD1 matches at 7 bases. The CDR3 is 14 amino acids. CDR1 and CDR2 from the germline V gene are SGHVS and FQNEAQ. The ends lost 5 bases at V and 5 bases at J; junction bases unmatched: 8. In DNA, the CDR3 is TGTGCCAGCAGCCGAGACAGGGTGCTATATGGCTACACCTTC. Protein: CASSRDRVLYGYTF.

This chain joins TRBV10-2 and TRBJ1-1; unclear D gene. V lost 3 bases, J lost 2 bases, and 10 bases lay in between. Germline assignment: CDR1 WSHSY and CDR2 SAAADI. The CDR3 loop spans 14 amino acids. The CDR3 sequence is CASSEGSVNTEAFF. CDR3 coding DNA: TGCGCCAGCAGTGAAGGCAGCGTAAACACTGAAGCTTTCTTT.

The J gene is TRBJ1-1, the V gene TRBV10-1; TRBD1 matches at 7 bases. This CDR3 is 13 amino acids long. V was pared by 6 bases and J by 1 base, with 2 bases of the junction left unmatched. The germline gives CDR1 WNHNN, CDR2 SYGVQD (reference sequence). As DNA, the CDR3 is TGCGCCAGCAGCGACAGGGCGAACACTGAAGCTTTCTTT. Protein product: CASSDRANTEAFF.

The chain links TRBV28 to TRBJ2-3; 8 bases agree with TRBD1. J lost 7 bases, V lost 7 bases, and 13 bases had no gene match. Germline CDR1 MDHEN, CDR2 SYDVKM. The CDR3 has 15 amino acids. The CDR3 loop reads CASNLNAQGANTQYF. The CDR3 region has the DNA TGTGCCAGCAACCTAAACGCCCAGGGGGCGAATACGCAGTATTTT.